Following are 21 T cell receptor beta chains from one sample sequenced in a study of blood T cell repertoires in COVID-19. Sequencing was performed with immunoSEQ multiplex PCR; in TCRdb, only in-frame clones are kept and a portion is missing. The sample lists some 170,000 clones; 60% to 85% were seen once. Sequencing input: peripheral blood. The receptors stem from a man aged 65 to 85 with acute or convalescent COVID-19.

V usage is TRBV18 and J usage is TRBJ2-7, with D maybe TRBD1 (6 bases). This CDR3 is built from 14 residues. Germline CDR1 KGHSH, CDR2 LQKENI. Deletions cut 6 bases from V and 7 bases from J, with 19 bases between. CDR3 sequence (DNA): TGTGCCAGCTCGCCCACTAGGGGGTCTGGGGAGCAGTACTTC. This gives the protein CASSPTRGSGEQYF.

This clone has a single count. The chain links TRBV6-6 to TRBJ2-7, with 8 bases matching TRBD1. The V gene's germline CDR1 is MNHNY and CDR2 SVGAGI (reference sequence). The CDR3 runs 14 residues. The junction had 9 bases not matched to a gene; V was cut back by 6 bases and J by 5 bases. This CDR3 is CASSRNRGDDEQYF. Here the CDR3 DNA reads TGTGCCAGCAGCCGTAACAGGGGGGATGACGAGCAGTACTTC.

The chain combines TRBV5-1 with TRBJ2-7; 7 bases fit TRBD1. The CDR3 loop spans 14 amino acids. V trimming: 4 bases; J trimming: 6 bases; junction bases outside the gene matches: 10. Germline-derived CDR1 and CDR2 are SGHRS and YFSETQ. The CDR3 is CASSILDRQGEQYF. The CDR3 DNA reads TGCGCCAGCAGCATTCTGGACAGGCAAGGCGAGCAGTACTTC.

The rearrangement uses TRBV19 and TRBJ1-6; tentatively, D is TRBD1 (5 bases). CDR3 length: 14 amino acids. Deletions cut 0 bases from V and 7 bases from J, with 7 bases between. Germline assignment: CDR1 LNHDA and CDR2 SQIVND (reference sequence). For the CDR3, the DNA is TGTGCCAGTAGTATAGATCGGGGGAATTCACCCCTCCACTTT. Protein: CASSIDRGNSPLHF.

This clone has more than one count but fewer than ten. The rearrangement joins TRBV7-3 to TRBJ2-7; TRBD1 matches 8 bases. The germline CDR1 and CDR2 sequences are SGHTA and FQGTGA. The trim removed 5 bases at V and 3 bases at J, leaving 9 bases unmatched. The CDR3 has 15 amino acids. CDR3 sequence: CASSLWAGTGYEQYF. The CDR3 DNA is TGTGCCAGCAGCCTATGGGCCGGGACAGGCTACGAGCAGTACTTC. The full variable domain, rest sourced from reference TRBV7-3 and TRBJ2-7, is GAGVSQTPSNKVTEKGKYVELRCDPISGHTALYWYRQSLGQGPEFLIYFQGTGAADDSGLPNDRFFAVRPEGSVSTLKIQRTERGDSAVYLCASSLWAGTGYEQYFGPGTRLTVT.

The rearrangement joins TRBV5-1 to TRBJ1-1; D is ambiguous. V was clipped by 0 bases and J by 1 base, with 10 bases between them. This CDR3 contains 15 residues. Looked up from germline, CDR1 is SGHRS and CDR2 is YFSETQ. CDR3 DNA: TGCGCCAGCAGCTTGGATTCCTACGGGAACACTGAAGCTTTCTTT. It translates to CASSLDSYGNTEAFF.

The chain joins TRBV25-1 to TRBJ1-2, with D perhaps TRBD1 (5 bases). The length of the CDR3 is 14 residues. Germline V gene lookup returns CDR1 MGHDK and CDR2 SYGVNS. The V end lost 6 bases, the J end lost 5 bases, and 16 bases lay between the germline ends. For the CDR3, the DNA is TGTGCCAGCAGCCCGCTCTGGGGGGATTATGGCTACACCTTC. Translation: CASSPLWGDYGYTF.

The chain is built from TRBV3-1 (or the pseudogene TRBV3-2) and TRBJ2-1; a weak D match, TRBD2 (5 bases). The CDR3 covers 15 residues. Germline CDR1 reads LGHDT; CDR2 reads YNNKEL (reference sequence). Trimming shortened V by 4 bases and J by 2 bases, and 12 bases separated the two germline ends. CDR3 in amino acids: CASSPPGAAYNEQFF. The DNA for the CDR3 is TGTGCCAGCAGCCCACCTGGAGCGGCCTACAATGAGCAGTTCTTC.

The chain is built from TRBV5-6 and TRBJ2-5, with a weak D call TRBD2 (5 bases). The V gene lost 0 bases and the J gene lost 1 base, with 7 bases spanning the gap. This CDR3 comprises 14 residues. Germline V gene sequence: CDR1 SGHDT, CDR2 YYEEEE. The CDR3 nucleotides are TGTGCCAGCAGCTTGGCGGCGGGCCAAGAGACCCAGTACTTC. Amino acid sequence: CASSLAAGQETQYF.

V is TRBV19 and J is TRBJ1-4; D is unresolved. Looked up from germline, CDR1 is LNHDA and CDR2 is SQIVND (reference sequence). The V end lost 7 bases, the J end lost 2 bases, and 11 bases lay between the germline ends. The CDR3 has 14 residues. The CDR3: CASTKRRTNEKLFF. The CDR3 region has the DNA TGTGCCAGTACCAAACGGAGGACTAATGAAAAACTGTTTTTT.

This clone was found a few times. J is TRBJ2-1 and V is TRBV18; D is undetermined. The CDR3 runs 15 residues. The germline gives CDR1 KGHSH, CDR2 LQKENI. V was clipped by 2 bases and J by 7 bases, with 15 bases between them. The CDR3 loop is CASSPIPPVGNEQFF. In nucleotides, the CDR3 is TGTGCCAGCTCACCAATTCCCCCGGTCGGTAATGAGCAGTTCTTC.

This clone turned up a few times. The chain couples TRBV3-1 (or the pseudogene TRBV3-2) to TRBJ1-5, with D possibly being TRBD1 (6 bases). Trimming cost V 1 base and J 6 bases, with 13 bases left between them. CDR1 is LGHDT, CDR2 YNNKEL, per germline (reference sequence). The CDR3 is 15 amino acids. The CDR3 DNA reads TGTGCCAGCAGCCAAGGGGACATCGAAAGTCAGCCCCAGCATTTT. It specifies CASSQGDIESQPQHF.

This chain uses TRBV28 with TRBJ2-1; tentative D call: TRBD2 (6 bases). The CDR3 is 20 amino acids. The germline V gene has CDR1 MDHEN and CDR2 SYDVKM. V shed 6 bases and J shed 0 bases, with 27 bases lying between them. CDR3 DNA sequence: TGTGCCAGCAGGGGCACGGAACTAGCTAAGGCCCTGAGCTCCTACAATGAGCAGTTCTTC. Protein sequence: CASRGTELAKALSSYNEQFF.

The genes are TRBV12-3 or TRBV12-4 and TRBJ1-1; D is possibly TRBD1 (6 bases). This CDR3 contains 13 residues. The V gene lost 5 bases and the J gene lost 4 bases, with 11 bases spanning the gap. The DNA for the CDR3 is TGTGCCAGCAGTAGCTGGACAGTCACTGAAGCTTTCTTT. Translated, it gives CASSSWTVTEAFF.

The chain is built from TRBV11-2 and TRBJ1-2; D gene ambiguous. The CDR3 loop spans 13 amino acids. V lost 2 bases to trimming and J lost 5 bases, with 9 bases between them. Germline V gives CDR1 SGHAT, CDR2 FQNNGV. The CDR3 loop reads CASSLYQVYGYTF. CDR3 nucleotide sequence: TGTGCCAGCAGCTTATACCAGGTTTATGGCTACACCTTC.

The chain is built from TRBV6-5 and TRBJ1-1; maybe TRBD1 (6 bases). The CDR3 length is 14 residues. With 7 bases removed from V and 0 bases from J, the gap between germline ends came to 12 bases. Germline lookup yields CDR1 MNHEY and CDR2 SVGAGI. The CDR3, as DNA: TGTGCCAGCACATGGGACAATTTGAACACTGAAGCTTTCTTT. Amino acid sequence: CASTWDNLNTEAFF.

The chain carries TRBV5-6 and TRBJ2-7; tentative D call: TRBD1 (6 bases). V dropped 0 bases and J dropped 0 bases, with 16 bases sitting between them. From germline, CDR1 is SGHDT and CDR2 YYEEEE. This CDR3 contains 17 residues. The DNA of the CDR3 is TGTGCCAGCAGCTTGGTTATGTTCAGGGGAGACTCCTACGAGCAGTACTTC. It codes for CASSLVMFRGDSYEQYF.

The gene calls are TRBV19 and TRBJ2-1; TRBD2 aligns across 7 bases. Germline lookup yields CDR1 LNHDA and CDR2 SQIVND (reference sequence). The CDR3 is 16 amino acids. J lost 5 bases, V lost 1 base, and 8 bases had no gene match. The CDR3 here is CASSIGLGRADNEQFF. CDR3 DNA: TGTGCCAGTAGTATAGGTTTAGGGAGGGCGGACAATGAGCAGTTCTTC.

V is TRBV12-3 or TRBV12-4 and J is TRBJ2-7; perhaps TRBD2 as D (5 bases). V lost 6 bases and J lost 3, with 9 bases in between. This CDR3 region has 12 residues. The CDR3 DNA sequence: TGTGCCAGCAGCCCGGGGAGCTACGAGCAGTACTTC. The encoded protein is CASSPGSYEQYF.

V usage is TRBV5-6 and J usage is TRBJ1-2, with 9 bases lining up with TRBD1. V lost 2 bases to trimming and J lost 6 bases; unmatched junction nucleotides: 2. Germline V gene lookup returns CDR1 SGHDT and CDR2 YYEEEE. The CDR3 contains 13 residues. CDR3 protein: CASSLQGADGYTF. CDR3 DNA: TGTGCCAGCAGCTTACAGGGGGCTGATGGCTACACCTTC.

This clone turned up a few times. CDR3 sequence (DNA): TGTGCCAGCAGCCGCGATTTGACTAGCGGGAGGGAGCAGTTCTTC. This encodes CASSRDLTSGREQFF. The chain combines TRBV7-3 with TRBJ2-1, with TRBD2 matching 13 bases. The J segment lost 10 bases and the V segment lost 5 bases, leaving 8 bases of the junction unmatched. Germline V lookup: CDR1 SGHTA, CDR2 FQGTGA. This CDR3 has 15 amino acids.